These 18 T cell receptor beta chains came from one sample sequenced in a study of T cell responses to AZD1222 COVID-19 vaccine. Profiled with immunoSEQ multiplex PCR; TCRdb holds only in-frame clones, not every one. Among tens of thousands of clones listed, around 83% were seen once. The starting material was peripheral blood, obtained 28 days after the second AZD1222 dose. These receptors originate from an adult who received the AZD1222 COVID-19 vaccine.

The sample holds one count of this clone. This rearrangement joins TRBV10-3 to TRBJ2-3; D might be TRBD1 or TRBD2, each matching 6 bases. Looked up from germline, CDR1 is ENHRY and CDR2 is SYGVKD. This CDR3 spans 17 amino acids. Trimming removed 10 bases from V and 2 bases from J, with 25 bases in between. CDR3 in amino acids: CATQGPIAEKFTDTQYF. The CDR3 DNA is TGTGCCACCCAGGGGCCGATAGCGGAGAAATTCACAGATACGCAGTATTTT.

This chain connects TRBV7-3 to TRBJ2-2, with D possibly being TRBD1 (5 bases). This CDR3 is 15 amino acids long. The V end lost 0 bases, the J end lost 4 bases, and 9 bases lay between the germline ends. In germline, CDR1 is SGHTA, CDR2 FQGTGA. CDR3 region: CASSLTYRSTGELFF. The CDR3 coding sequence is TGTGCCAGCAGCTTAACGTACAGGAGCACCGGGGAGCTGTTTTTT.

This rearrangement joins TRBV19 to TRBJ2-1, with 10 bases fitting TRBD2. The CDR3 consists of 16 residues. J lost 8 bases, V lost 3 bases, and 10 bases had no gene match. Germline V gene lookup returns CDR1 LNHDA and CDR2 SQIVND (reference sequence). CDR3 coding DNA: TGTGCCAGTAGTATCAGCGGGGGGGCCCTTTACGATGAGCAGTTCTTC. This translates into CASSISGGALYDEQFF.

The chain links TRBV29-1 to TRBJ1-4, with TRBD1 identical over 9 bases. V lost 4 bases and J lost 5; bases outside the gene matches: 5. Germline-derived CDR1 and CDR2 are SQVTM and ANQGSEA. The CDR3 totals 14 residues. CDR3 in amino acids: CSVGTGVRNEKLFF. CDR3 bases: TGCAGCGTTGGGACAGGGGTGAGAAATGAAAAACTGTTTTTT.

V is TRBV6-1 and J is TRBJ1-1; weak D call: TRBD1 (5 bases). V was shortened by 3 bases and J by 11 bases, with 13 bases between the two germline ends. The germline gives CDR1 MNHNS, CDR2 SASEGT. This CDR3 is built from 12 residues. The CDR3 sequence: CASSEGGTSAFF. CDR3 in DNA: TGTGCCAGCAGTGAGGGGGGGACTTCCGCTTTCTTT.

The chain joins TRBV6-5 to TRBJ1-2, with a possible D match to TRBD1 (5 bases). In germline, CDR1 is MNHEY, CDR2 SVGAGI. Trimming removed 2 bases from V and 4 bases from J, with 14 bases in between. This CDR3 region has 15 residues. DNA of the CDR3: TGTGCCAGCAGTTACAACCCGGGGGGGACCTATGGCTACACCTTC. Protein product: CASSYNPGGTYGYTF.

The chain links TRBV3-1 (or the pseudogene TRBV3-2) to TRBJ2-1; D is undetermined. The CDR3 is made up of 13 amino acids. V dropped 2 bases and J dropped 5 bases, with 7 bases sitting between them. CDR1 and CDR2 from the germline V gene are LGHDT and YNNKEL (reference sequence). The CDR3 region is CASSQPYNNEQFF. CDR3 coding DNA: TGTGCCAGCAGCCAACCTTACAACAATGAGCAGTTCTTC.

The genes are TRBV27 and TRBJ2-1; 10 bases match TRBD2. CDR1 is MNHEY, CDR2 SMNVEV, per germline (reference sequence). This CDR3 contains 13 residues. Trimming cost V 10 bases and J 6 bases; bases outside gene matches: 6. The CDR3 region is CATRGTSANEQFF. CDR3 in DNA: TGTGCCACAAGGGGGACTAGCGCCAATGAGCAGTTCTTC.

V is TRBV18 and J is TRBJ2-7, with 11 nucleotides matching TRBD2. CDR3 length: 19 residues. Germline CDR1 and CDR2: KGHSH and LQKENI. J lost 5 bases, V lost 3 bases, and 18 bases had no gene match. For the CDR3, the DNA is TGTGCCAGCTCACCGGAGGGCACTAGCGGGAGATTTTTGGGCAACGAGCAGTACTTC. Amino acid sequence: CASSPEGTSGRFLGNEQYF.

This clone was recorded only once. The rearrangement joins TRBV6-5 to TRBJ1-4, with D unresolved. The V gene's germline CDR1 is MNHEY and CDR2 SVGAGI. This CDR3 comprises 14 residues. The ends were cut back, 6 bases at V and 7 bases at J, with 15 bases in the middle. The CDR3 DNA sequence: TGTGCCAGCAGAGGTGGGGTGATGCGTGAAAAACTGTTTTTT. Protein: CASRGGVMREKLFF.

The chain employs TRBV14 and TRBJ2-5, with 11 nucleotides matching TRBD2. Germline loops: CDR1 SGHDN, CDR2 FVKESK. This CDR3 has 15 amino acids. The V and J ends lost 4 bases and 11 bases, in that order; junction bases with no gene match: 12. CDR3 sequence reads: CASSPPGLAGLSQYF. The CDR3 DNA follows: TGTGCCAGCAGCCCTCCTGGACTAGCGGGTCTTTCTCAGTACTTC.

This clone has a handful of counts. The chain recombines TRBV11-2 with TRBJ2-7; D is perhaps TRBD2 (5 bases). CDR1 is SGHAT, CDR2 FQNNGV, per germline. The CDR3 runs 16 residues. V lost 0 bases and J lost 5, with 17 bases in between. The CDR3 region has the DNA TGTGCCAGCAGCTTAGAAAATGGAGTACTCGGGGACGAGCAGTACTTC. Protein: CASSLENGVLGDEQYF.

The chain carries TRBV7-2 and TRBJ2-5; 9 bases are shared with TRBD1. Unmatched junction bases numbered 1, after V lost 1 base and J lost 4 bases. The CDR3 length is 14 residues. Germline V gives CDR1 SGHTA, CDR2 FQGNSA. CDR3 in DNA: TGTGCCAGCAGCTTAGGGACAGGGGTAGAGACCCAGTACTTC. This codes for CASSLGTGVETQYF. The entire variable domain, with the rest obtained from reference TRBV7-2 and TRBJ2-5, is as follows: GAGVSQSPSNKVTEKGKDVELRCDPISGHTALYWYRQSLGQGLEFLIYFQGNSAPDKSGLPSDRFSAERTGGSVSTLTIQRTQQEDSAVYLCASSLGTGVETQYFGPGTRLLVL.

This clone has just one count. The chain is built from TRBV23-1 and TRBJ1-6; D gene uncertain. TRBV23-1 belongs to the ORF category, with a function that is uncertain. The V and J ends lost 9 bases and 0 bases respectively, with 9 bases between them. This CDR3 comprises 14 residues. CDR3 DNA: TGCGCCAGTCCCGGTTCCTCCTATAATTCACCCCTCCACTTT. This codes for CASPGSSYNSPLHF.

This chain joins TRBV10-1 and TRBJ1-3; no clear D gene. Germline V gene data show CDR1 as WNHNN and CDR2 as SYGVQD (reference sequence). Trimming stripped 2 bases from V and 4 bases from J, with 6 bases between. This CDR3 is built from 13 residues. CDR3 loop: CASSEPGGNTIYF. The CDR3 nucleotides are TGCGCCAGCAGTGAGCCTGGCGGAAACACCATATATTTT.

The chain uses TRBV25-1 and TRBJ2-3; D possibly corresponds to TRBD1 (5 bases). V was trimmed by 1 base and J by 4 bases, leaving 9 bases between them. The CDR3 consists of 14 residues. Per germline, CDR1 MGHDK and CDR2 SYGVNS. CDR3 nucleotide sequence: TGTGCCAGCAGTGAATGGGGCCGAGCAGATACGCAGTATTTT. This codes for CASSEWGRADTQYF.

V and J are TRBV5-1 and TRBJ1-4; D may be TRBD1 (5 bases). This CDR3 has 14 residues. Deletions cut 4 bases from V and 7 bases from J, with 14 bases between. Germline V gene lookup returns CDR1 SGHRS and CDR2 YFSETQ. The DNA for the CDR3 is TGCGCCAGCAGCGAAGGGACTACAGGTGAAAAACTGTTTTTT. Residues: CASSEGTTGEKLFF. Using reference TRBV5-1 and TRBJ1-4 for the parts outside the CDR3, the full variable domain is KAGVTQTPRYLIKTRGQQVTLSCSPISGHRSVSWYQQTPGQGLQFLFEYFSETQRNKGNFPGRFSGRQFSNSRSEMNVSTLELGDSALYLCASSEGTTGEKLFFGSGTQLSVL.

DNA for the CDR3: TGTGCCAGCAGCCGGGGGGGTACGCAGTATTTT. As protein: CASSRGGTQYF. The chain links TRBV7-2 to TRBJ2-3; 8 nucleotides match TRBD2. This CDR3 is 11 amino acids long. Germline loops: CDR1 SGHTA, CDR2 FQGNSA. J gave up 8 bases and V 5 bases, and 0 bases lay outside the gene matches.